This TCR beta chain is drawn from a study of cytomegalovirus exposure and HLA in healthy donors. Concerning this clone itself: As yet, its antigen is unknown.

With 60 Vbeta and 13 Jbeta primers, the PCR was carried out. Clones were read by immunoSEQ multiplex PCR, and TCRdb kept only the in-frame ones, dropping some. The sample yields roughly 180,000 clones, 9.5% seen once. Findings and limits, study-wide: Relative to the approximately 630-donor mean, N-insertions were reportedly fewer in an Asian-associated ancestry cluster in a later analysis. Upon later analysis, HLA-associated TCR beta chains proved more clonally expanded than other, equally common chains.

Germline V CDR1 and CDR2: SGDLS, YYNGEE. The germline V and J ends were trimmed by 6 bases and 2 bases, with 7 bases remaining between them. The CDR3 length is 12 residues. Material: PBMCs. The rearrangement joins TRBV9 to TRBJ2-3; no definite D call. This TCR derives from a woman aged 30 to 39 in good health and CMV-seropositive. This chain's CDR3 is CASNFDTDTQYF. CDR3 sequence (DNA): TGTGCCAGCAACTTCGACACAGATACGCAGTATTTT. Full variable domain (rest looked up from reference TRBV9 and TRBJ2-3): DSGVTQTPKHLITATGQRVTLRCSPRSGDLSVYWYQQSLDQGLQFLIQYYNGEERAKGNILERFSAQQFPDLHSELNLSSLELGDSALYFCASNFDTDTQYFGPGTRLTVL.